This record looks at one TCR beta chain sequence and its context. Using immunoSEQ multiplex PCR, the repertoire was profiled, and TCRdb retains in-frame clones only, with some absent. The sample consists of roughly 130,000 clones, almost 85% of them appearing once. The entry originates in a study of blood T cell repertoires in COVID-19. The sequencing input was peripheral blood. The TCR was taken from a woman in her twenties or thirties who had recovered from COVID-19.

The CDR3 nucleotides are TGTGCCAGCAGCTTGGCCCCTAGCGGGAATACCTACGAGCAGTACTTC. Translated, it gives CASSLAPSGNTYEQYF. The J gene is TRBJ2-7, the V gene TRBV5-5; 9 nucleotides line up with TRBD2. The CDR3 extends over 16 amino acids. The germline V gene encodes CDR1 SGHKS and CDR2 YYEKEE (reference sequence). The V gene end was trimmed by 0 bases and the J gene end by 2 bases; junction bases not matched to a gene: 6.